This is a list of T cell receptor beta chains from one sample in a study of spatial heterogeneity in lung cancer. Via MiXCR, TCRdb re-called the 5' RACE reads, giving one row per CDR3 protein. The sample records more than 10,000 distinct CDR3 sequences, more than 5.5% being singletons. This material consisted of lung tumor tissue, taken at surgery. The origin of the receptors is a female donor with early-stage non-small cell lung cancer. Both conserved end residues are trimmed from each CDR3. Expanded clones are given a class, and other clones once, few, many or no size at all.

ASSSTGDTEAF,TRBJ1-1,TRBV19,many
ASSQELNYRGRDNEQF,TRBJ2-1,TRBV4-3,many
ASSRGQLSPLH,TRBJ1-6,TRBV7-9,many
ASTPSPGRGYT,TRBJ1-2,TRBV2,medium-sized
ASSLDRRGVLT,TRBJ2-6,TRBV11-2,many
ASSSSGHGKGETQY,TRBJ2-5,TRBV11-2,medium-sized
ASSVPPSGGHYNEQF,TRBJ2-1,TRBV6-4,many
ASSFRQGQETQY,TRBJ2-5,TRBV7-9,many
SALRPDGWTQH,TRBJ1-5,TRBV20-1,many
ASSHTSGGVYNEQF,TRBJ2-1,TRBV4-1,many
SVGNRGGTGANVLT,TRBJ2-6,TRBV29-1,many
ASSLARSGGASETQY,TRBJ2-5,TRBV12-3/TRBV12-4,many
ASSFRVGLAGGRRY,TRBJ2-3,TRBV28,many
ASSQQGEQY,TRBJ2-7,TRBV3-1,many
ASSRGYSYEQY,TRBJ2-7,TRBV7-9,many
ASSQPGPNHRDTQY,TRBJ2-3,TRBV28,many
ASSPGTGWTEAF,TRBJ1-1,TRBV5-1,many
ASSIGRYNEQF,TRBJ2-1,TRBV7-9,many
ASRNGLRAAGINTEAF,TRBJ1-1,TRBV6-2/TRBV6-3,many
ASSPRPQGDTQY,TRBJ2-3,TRBV4-1,medium-sized
ASSPGTMNTGELF,TRBJ2-2,TRBV6-5,many
ASSLGLAGPYEQY,TRBJ2-7,TRBV5-6,many
ASSQESSGPFYEQY,TRBJ2-7,TRBV4-3,many
AISERDQELF,TRBJ2-2,TRBV10-3,many
ASSEWRGKGAFTEAF,TRBJ1-1,TRBV6-1,many
ASSQTGNQPQH,TRBJ1-5,TRBV12-3/TRBV12-4,large
SAEPRDRGKLF,TRBJ1-4,TRBV20-1,many
ASSQGLAGGVDTQY,TRBJ2-3,TRBV7-2,many
ASGFEGAGYT,TRBJ1-2,TRBV12-5,many
ATYKNTEAF,TRBJ1-1,TRBV10-3,medium-sized
SARMKGDEEKLF,TRBJ1-4,TRBV20-1,-
ASSLRDRGGNEQF,TRBJ2-1,TRBV7-2,many
ASTLGGTGANVLT,TRBJ2-6,TRBV28,many
ASSLIGGAGYGYT,TRBJ1-2,TRBV7-9,medium-sized
ASSGSGRNQPQH,TRBJ1-5,TRBV11-2,many
ASTQRVGAPNEQF,TRBJ2-1,TRBV6-2/TRBV6-3,-
ASSTQAGLSTDTQY,TRBJ2-3,TRBV2,many
ACSGIGTVYNEQF,TRBJ2-1,TRBV6-1,many
ASTPFSSGNLETQY,TRBJ2-5,TRBV9,many
SAPTRDRVSPLH,TRBJ1-6,TRBV20-1,many
ASRKPWTGHQETQY,TRBJ2-5,TRBV6-5,-
ASSQWLSTGELF,TRBJ2-2,TRBV3-1,many
ASSLGDRVYGYT,TRBJ1-2,TRBV5-1,many
ASSSSSYEQY,TRBJ2-7,TRBV28,many
ASSYQSGTDTQY,TRBJ2-3,TRBV5-1,many
SAPPPGTDTQY,TRBJ2-3,TRBV20-1,many
ASSLVGPNEQF,TRBJ2-1,TRBV12-3/TRBV12-4,medium-sized
ASTRLSGGSYNEQF,TRBJ2-1,TRBV12-3/TRBV12-4,few
ASSSRTARNTEAF,TRBJ1-1,TRBV12-3/TRBV12-4,many
ATSRGIRDRKGYEQY,TRBJ2-7,TRBV15,many
ASSLSNTGELF,TRBJ2-2,TRBV7-3,many
ASSYSISGQLN,TRBJ2-7,TRBV6-5,many
ASSKKQGLYYGYT,TRBJ1-2,TRBV6-5,many